This T cell receptor (beta chain) is from a study of blood T cell repertoires in COVID-19. V lost 3 bases and J lost 6; bases outside the gene matches: 7. CDR1 SGDLS and CDR2 YYNGEE come from the germline V gene. The CDR3 runs 14 residues. Measured with immunoSEQ multiplex PCR; TCRdb has only the in-frame clones, and not every one. The table has under 250,000 clones, approximately 86% seen once. The material sequenced was peripheral blood. The chain uses TRBV9 and TRBJ2-7, with 9 bases that match TRBD1. This sequence was found in a woman aged 55-75 years who had recovered from COVID-19. CDR3 in amino acids: CASSGGQGSPEQYF. The DNA for the CDR3 is TGTGCCAGCAGCGGGGGACAGGGAAGTCCCGAGCAGTACTTC.